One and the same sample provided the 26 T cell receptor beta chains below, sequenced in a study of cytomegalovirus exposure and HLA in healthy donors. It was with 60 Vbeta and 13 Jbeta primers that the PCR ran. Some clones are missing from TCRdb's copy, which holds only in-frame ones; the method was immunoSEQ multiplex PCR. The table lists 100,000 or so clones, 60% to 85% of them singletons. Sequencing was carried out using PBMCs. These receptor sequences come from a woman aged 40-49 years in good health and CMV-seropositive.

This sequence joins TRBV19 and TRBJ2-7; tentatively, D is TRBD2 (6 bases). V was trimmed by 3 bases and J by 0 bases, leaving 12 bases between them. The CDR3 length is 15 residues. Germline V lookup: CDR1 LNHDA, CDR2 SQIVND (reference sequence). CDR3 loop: CASSIMEGSSYEQYF. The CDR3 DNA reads TGTGCCAGTAGTATCATGGAGGGGAGCTCCTACGAGCAGTACTTC.

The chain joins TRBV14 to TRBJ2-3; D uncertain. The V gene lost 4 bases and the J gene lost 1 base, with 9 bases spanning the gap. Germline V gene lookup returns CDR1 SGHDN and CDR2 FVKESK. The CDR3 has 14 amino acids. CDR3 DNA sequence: TGTGCCAGCAGCCTTCGCGGCGGCACAGATACGCAGTATTTT. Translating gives CASSLRGGTDTQYF. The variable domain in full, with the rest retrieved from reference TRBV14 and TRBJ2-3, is EAGVTQFPSHSVIEKGQTVTLRCDPISGHDNLYWYRRVMGKEIKFLLHFVKESKQDESGMPNNRFLAERTGGTYSTLKVQPAELEDSGVYFCASSLRGGTDTQYFGPGTRLTVL.

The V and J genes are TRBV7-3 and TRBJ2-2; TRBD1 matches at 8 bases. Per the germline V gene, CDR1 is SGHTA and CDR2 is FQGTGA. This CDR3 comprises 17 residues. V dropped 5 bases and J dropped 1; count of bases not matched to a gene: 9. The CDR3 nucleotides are TGTGCCAGCAGCCCCAATTCCGGGACAGGGAACACCGGGGAGCTGTTTTTT. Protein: CASSPNSGTGNTGELFF.

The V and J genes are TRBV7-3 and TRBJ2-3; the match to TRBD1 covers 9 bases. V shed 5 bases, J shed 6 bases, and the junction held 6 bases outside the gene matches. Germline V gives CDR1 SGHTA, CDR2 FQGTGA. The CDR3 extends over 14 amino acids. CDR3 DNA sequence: TGTGCCAGCAGCCCAAGACAGGGGGGGGATACGCAGTATTTT. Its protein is CASSPRQGGDTQYF.

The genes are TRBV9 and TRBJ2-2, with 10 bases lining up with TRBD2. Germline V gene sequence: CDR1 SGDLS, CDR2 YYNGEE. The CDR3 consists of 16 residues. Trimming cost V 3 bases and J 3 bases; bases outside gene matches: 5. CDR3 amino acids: CASSDPSGSDTGELFF. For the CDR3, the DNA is TGTGCCAGCAGCGACCCTAGCGGGAGCGACACCGGGGAGCTGTTTTTT. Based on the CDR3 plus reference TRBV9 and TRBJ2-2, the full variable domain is DSGVTQTPKHLITATGQRVTLRCSPRSGDLSVYWYQQSLDQGLQFLIQYYNGEERAKGNILERFSAQQFPDLHSELNLSSLELGDSALYFCASSDPSGSDTGELFFGEGSRLTVL.

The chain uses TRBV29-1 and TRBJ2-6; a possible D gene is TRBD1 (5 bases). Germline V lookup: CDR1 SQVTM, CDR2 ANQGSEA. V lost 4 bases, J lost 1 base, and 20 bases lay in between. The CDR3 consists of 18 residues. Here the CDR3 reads CSVVILGQSGSGANVLTF. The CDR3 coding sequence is TGCAGCGTTGTTATCCTAGGACAATCAGGGTCTGGGGCCAACGTCCTGACTTTC.

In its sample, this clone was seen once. CDR3 DNA: TGTGCCAGCAGCTTAACCCCGGACAGTTTGAACACTGAAGCTTTCTTT. Its translation: CASSLTPDSLNTEAFF. The chain is built from TRBV11-1 and TRBJ1-1; a weak D match, TRBD1 (6 bases). Germline V CDR1 and CDR2: SGHAT, FQDESV (reference sequence). The CDR3 spans 16 residues. V was trimmed by 2 bases and J by 0 bases, leaving 13 bases between them.

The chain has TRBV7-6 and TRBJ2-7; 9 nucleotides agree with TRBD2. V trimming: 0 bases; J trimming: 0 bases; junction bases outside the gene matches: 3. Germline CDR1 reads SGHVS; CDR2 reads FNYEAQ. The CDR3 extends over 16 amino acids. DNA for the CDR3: TGTGCCAGCAGCTTAGCAAGACTAGCGGTCTCCTACGAGCAGTACTTC. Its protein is CASSLARLAVSYEQYF.

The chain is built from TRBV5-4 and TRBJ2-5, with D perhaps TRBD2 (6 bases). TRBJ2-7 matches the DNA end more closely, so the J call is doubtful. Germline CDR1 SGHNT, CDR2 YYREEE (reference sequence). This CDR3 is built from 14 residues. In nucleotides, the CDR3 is TGTGCCAGCAGCTTGGGCGGGGTCTTCTACGAGCAGTACTTC. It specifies CASSLGGVFYEQYF.

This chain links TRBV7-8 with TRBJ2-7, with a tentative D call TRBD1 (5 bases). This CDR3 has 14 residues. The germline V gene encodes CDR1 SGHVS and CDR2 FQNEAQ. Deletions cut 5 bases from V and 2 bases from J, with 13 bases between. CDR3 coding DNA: TGTGCCAGCAGCATTATAGACAGCCCCTACGAGCAGTACTTC. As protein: CASSIIDSPYEQYF.

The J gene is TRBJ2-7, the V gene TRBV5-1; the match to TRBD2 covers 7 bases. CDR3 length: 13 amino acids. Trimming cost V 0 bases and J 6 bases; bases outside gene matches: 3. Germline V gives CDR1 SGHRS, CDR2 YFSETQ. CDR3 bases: TGCGCCAGCAGCTTGGTTGGGGAGGGCGAGCAGTACTTC. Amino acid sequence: CASSLVGEGEQYF.

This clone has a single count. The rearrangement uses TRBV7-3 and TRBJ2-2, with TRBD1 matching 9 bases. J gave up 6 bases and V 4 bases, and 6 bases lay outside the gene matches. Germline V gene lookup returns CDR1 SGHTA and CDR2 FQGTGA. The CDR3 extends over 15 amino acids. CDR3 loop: CASSSTGGAAGELFF. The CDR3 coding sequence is TGTGCCAGCAGCTCCACAGGGGGCGCTGCCGGGGAGCTGTTTTTT.

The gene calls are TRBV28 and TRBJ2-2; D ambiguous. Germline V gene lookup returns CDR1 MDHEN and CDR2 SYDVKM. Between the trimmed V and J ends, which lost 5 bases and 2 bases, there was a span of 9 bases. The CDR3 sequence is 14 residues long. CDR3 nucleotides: TGTGCCAGCAGTCCTCTCCCTAACACCGGGGAGCTGTTTTTT. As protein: CASSPLPNTGELFF.

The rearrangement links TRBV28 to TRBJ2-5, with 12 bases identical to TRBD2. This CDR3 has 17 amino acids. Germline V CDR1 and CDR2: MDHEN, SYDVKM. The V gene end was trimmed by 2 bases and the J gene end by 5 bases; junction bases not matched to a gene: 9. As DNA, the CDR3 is TGTGCCAGCAGTTTACTAGCGGGAGGGTTCCCCTCGGAGACCCAGTACTTC. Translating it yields CASSLLAGGFPSETQYF.

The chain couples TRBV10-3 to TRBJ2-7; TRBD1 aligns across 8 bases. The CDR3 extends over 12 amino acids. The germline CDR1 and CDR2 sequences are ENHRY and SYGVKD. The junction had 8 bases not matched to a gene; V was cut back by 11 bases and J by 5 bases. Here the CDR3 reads CAARDRKDEQYF. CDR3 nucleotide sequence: TGTGCCGCCAGGGACAGGAAGGACGAGCAGTACTTC.

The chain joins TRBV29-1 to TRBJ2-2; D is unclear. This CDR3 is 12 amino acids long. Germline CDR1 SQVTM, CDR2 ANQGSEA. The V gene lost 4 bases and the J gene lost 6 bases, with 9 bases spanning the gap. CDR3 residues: CSVGSSAGELFF. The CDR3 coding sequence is TGCAGCGTTGGTAGCTCGGCCGGGGAGCTGTTTTTT.

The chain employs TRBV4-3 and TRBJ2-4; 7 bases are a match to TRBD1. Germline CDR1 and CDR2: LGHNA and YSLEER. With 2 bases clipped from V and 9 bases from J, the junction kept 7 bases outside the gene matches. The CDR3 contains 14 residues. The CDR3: CASSQSRGQVIQYF. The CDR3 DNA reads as TGCGCCAGCAGCCAAAGTAGGGGGCAGGTCATTCAGTACTTC.

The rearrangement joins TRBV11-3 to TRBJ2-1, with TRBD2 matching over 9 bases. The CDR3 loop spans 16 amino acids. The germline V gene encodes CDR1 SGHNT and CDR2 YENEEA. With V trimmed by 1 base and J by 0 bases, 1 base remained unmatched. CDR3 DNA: TGTGCCAGCAGCTTAGGTAGCGGGAGCTCCTACAATGAGCAGTTCTTC. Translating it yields CASSLGSGSSYNEQFF.

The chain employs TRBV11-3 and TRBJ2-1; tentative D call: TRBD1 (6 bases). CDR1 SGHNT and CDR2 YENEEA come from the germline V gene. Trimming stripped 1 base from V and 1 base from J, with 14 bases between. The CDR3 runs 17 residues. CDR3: CASSLGRGSSSYNEQFF. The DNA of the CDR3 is TGTGCCAGCAGCTTAGGAAGGGGGTCATCATCCTACAATGAGCAGTTCTTC.

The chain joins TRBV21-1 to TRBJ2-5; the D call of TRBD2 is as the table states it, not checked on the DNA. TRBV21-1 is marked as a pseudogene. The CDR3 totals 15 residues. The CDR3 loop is CASSITGLAVETQYF. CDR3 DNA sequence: TGTGCCAGCAGCATAACGGGACTAGCGGTAGAGACCCAGTACTTC.

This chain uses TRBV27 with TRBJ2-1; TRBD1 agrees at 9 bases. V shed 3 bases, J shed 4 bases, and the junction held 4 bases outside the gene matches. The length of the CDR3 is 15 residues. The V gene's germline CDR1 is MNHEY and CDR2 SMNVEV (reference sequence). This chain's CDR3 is CASSFAGQGYNEQFF. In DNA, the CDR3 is TGTGCCAGCAGTTTTGCGGGACAGGGTTACAATGAGCAGTTCTTC.

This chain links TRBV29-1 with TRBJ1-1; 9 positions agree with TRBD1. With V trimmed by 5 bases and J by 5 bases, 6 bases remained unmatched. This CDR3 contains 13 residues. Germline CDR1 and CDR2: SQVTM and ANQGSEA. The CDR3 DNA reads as TGCAGCGTTCTGACAGGGGGGAGGACTGAAGCTTTCTTT. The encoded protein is CSVLTGGRTEAFF.

The CDR3 here is CASSETGRYGYTF. DNA of the CDR3: TGTGCCAGCAGTGAGACAGGAAGGTATGGCTACACCTTC. This sequence joins TRBV6-1 and TRBJ1-2; possibly TRBD1 for D (6 bases). Trimming cost V 3 bases and J 5 bases, with 10 bases left between them. The CDR3 contains 13 residues. In germline, CDR1 is MNHNS, CDR2 SASEGT.

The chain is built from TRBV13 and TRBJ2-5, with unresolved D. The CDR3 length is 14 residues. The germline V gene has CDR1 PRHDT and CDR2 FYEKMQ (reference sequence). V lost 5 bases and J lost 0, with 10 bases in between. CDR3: CASSRDTYQETQYF. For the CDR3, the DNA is TGTGCCAGCAGCCGAGACACCTACCAAGAGACCCAGTACTTC.

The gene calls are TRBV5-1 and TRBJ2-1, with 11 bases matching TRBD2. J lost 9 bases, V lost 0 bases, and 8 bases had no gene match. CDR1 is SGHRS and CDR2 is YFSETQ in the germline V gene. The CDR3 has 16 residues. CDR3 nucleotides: TGCGCCAGCAGCTTGGCCCGCACTAGCGGGAGTACTGAGCAGTTCTTC. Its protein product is CASSLARTSGSTEQFF.

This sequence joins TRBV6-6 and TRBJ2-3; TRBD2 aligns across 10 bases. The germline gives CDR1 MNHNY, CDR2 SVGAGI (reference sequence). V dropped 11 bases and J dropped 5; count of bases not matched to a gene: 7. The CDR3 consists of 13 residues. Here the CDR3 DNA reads TGTGCCGGCGGACTAGCGGTAGGAGATACGCAGTATTTT. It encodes CAGGLAVGDTQYF.